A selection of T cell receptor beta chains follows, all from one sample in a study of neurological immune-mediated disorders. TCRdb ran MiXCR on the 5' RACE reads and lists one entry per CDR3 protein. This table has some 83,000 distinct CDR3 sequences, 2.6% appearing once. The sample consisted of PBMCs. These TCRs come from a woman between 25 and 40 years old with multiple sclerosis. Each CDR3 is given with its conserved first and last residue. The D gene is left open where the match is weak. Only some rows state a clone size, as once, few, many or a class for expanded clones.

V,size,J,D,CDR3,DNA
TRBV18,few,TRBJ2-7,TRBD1,CASSPGQGDPQYF,TGTGCCAGCTCACCAGGACAGGGGGACCCGCAGTACTTC
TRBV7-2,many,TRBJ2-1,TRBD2,CASSHGALAGGIYNEQFF,TGTGCCAGCAGCCACGGGGCACTAGCGGGAGGAATCTACAATGAGCAGTTCTTC
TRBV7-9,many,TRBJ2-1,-,CASSWGTGNEQFF,TGTGCCAGCAGTTGGGGGACGGGCAATGAGCAGTTCTTC
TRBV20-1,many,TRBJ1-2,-,CSASDSTAINYGYTF,TGCAGTGCTAGTGACTCGACAGCGATCAACTATGGCTACACCTTC
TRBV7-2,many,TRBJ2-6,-,CASSLGLGAEGANVLTF,TGTGCCAGCAGCTTAGGTTTGGGGGCAGAGGGGGCCAACGTCCTGACTTTC
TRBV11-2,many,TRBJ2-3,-,CASSLRGAGRTDTQYF,TGTGCCAGCAGCTTAAGGGGGGCGGGACGAACAGATACGCAGTATTTT
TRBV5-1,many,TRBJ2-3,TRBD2,CASSVGTSGSTDTQYF,TGCGCCAGCAGCGTCGGGACTAGCGGGAGTACAGATACGCAGTATTTT
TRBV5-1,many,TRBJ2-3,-,CASSLGVSSDTQYF,TGCGCCAGCAGCTTGGGGGTCAGTTCAGATACGCAGTATTTT
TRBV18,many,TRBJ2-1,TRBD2,CASSQGLAEAYNEQFF,TGTGCCAGCTCTCAAGGACTAGCGGAGGCCTACAATGAGCAGTTCTTC
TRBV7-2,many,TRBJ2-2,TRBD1,CASSYTRDRGAGELFF,TGTGCCAGCAGCTATACTCGGGACAGGGGTGCCGGGGAGCTGTTTTTT
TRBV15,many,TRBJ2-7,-,CATSRDSGYEQYF,TGTGCCACCAGCAGAGATTCCGGGTACGAGCAGTACTTC
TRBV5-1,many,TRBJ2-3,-,CASSPVTGYPRDTQYF,TGCGCCAGCAGCCCGGTTACCGGATACCCCAGGGATACGCAGTATTTT
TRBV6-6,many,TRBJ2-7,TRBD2,CASSSRTSSTPPSYEQYF,TGTGCCAGCAGTTCCAGGACTAGTTCGACCCCTCCATCCTACGAGCAGTACTTC
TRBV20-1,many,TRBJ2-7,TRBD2,CSANSYLSGRANEQYF,TGCAGTGCTAACTCCTACCTTAGCGGGAGGGCCAACGAGCAGTACTTC
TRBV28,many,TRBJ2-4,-,CASRGGGAKNIQYF,TGTGCCAGCAGGGGGGGCGGAGCCAAAAACATTCAGTACTTC
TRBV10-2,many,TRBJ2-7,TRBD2,CATPGLGPYEQYF,TGCGCCACCCCGGGACTAGGGCCTTACGAGCAGTACTTC
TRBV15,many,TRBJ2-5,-,CATSHREGEETQYF,TGTGCCACCAGCCACAGGGAGGGGGAGGAGACCCAGTACTTC
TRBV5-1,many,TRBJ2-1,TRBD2,CASSPPGIAGGNNEQFF,TGCGCCAGCAGCCCACCCGGGATAGCGGGGGGGAACAATGAGCAGTTCTTC
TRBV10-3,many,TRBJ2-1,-,CAISGQGTTLSSYNEQFF,TGTGCCATCAGTGGACAGGGGACTACCCTCAGCTCCTACAATGAGCAGTTCTTC
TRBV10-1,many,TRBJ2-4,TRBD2,CASSDQNSGTSGRASGGENIQYF,TGCGCCAGCAGTGATCAAAATTCCGGGACTAGCGGGAGGGCCTCCGGCGGGGAAAACATTCAGTACTTC
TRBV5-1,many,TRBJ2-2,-,CASSLTLGNTGELFF,TGCGCCAGCAGCCTCACACTTGGAAACACCGGGGAGCTGTTTTTT
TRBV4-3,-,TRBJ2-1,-,CASRRDGYNEQFF,TGCGCCAGCAGAAGGGACGGCTACAATGAGCAGTTCTTC
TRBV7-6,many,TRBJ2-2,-,CASSRTASNTGELFF,TGTGCCAGCAGCCGGACAGCTTCGAACACCGGGGAGCTGTTTTTT
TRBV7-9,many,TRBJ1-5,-,CASSFQGGPQHF,TGTGCCAGCAGCTTCCAGGGTGGGCCCCAGCATTTT
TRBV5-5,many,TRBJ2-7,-,CASSFRAPYEQYF,TGTGCCAGCAGCTTCAGGGCCCCCTACGAGCAGTACTTC
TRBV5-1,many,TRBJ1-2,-,CASSLFSGEDGYTF,TGCGCCAGCAGCTTGTTTTCTGGGGAAGATGGCTACACCTTC
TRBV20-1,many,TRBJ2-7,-,CSAKEAASREQYF,TGCAGTGCTAAAGAGGCGGCTAGCCGCGAGCAGTACTTC
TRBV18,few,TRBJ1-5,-,CASSPGLLAGDSNQPQHF,TGTGCCAGCTCACCGGGTCTCCTGGCGGGTGATAGCAATCAGCCCCAGCATTTT
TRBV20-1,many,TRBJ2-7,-,CSARDRSSVTYEQYF,TGCAGTGCTAGAGATAGGTCTAGCGTTACCTACGAGCAGTACTTC
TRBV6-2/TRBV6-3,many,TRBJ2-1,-,CASSQTDIEQFF,TGTGCCAGCAGCCAGACTGACATTGAGCAGTTCTTC
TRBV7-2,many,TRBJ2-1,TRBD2,CASGNTGLAGEEDEQFF,TGTGCCAGCGGCAACACGGGACTAGCGGGAGAGGAAGATGAGCAGTTCTTC
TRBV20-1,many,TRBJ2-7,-,CSAHDILGTYEQYF,TGCAGTGCACACGACATCCTGGGCACCTACGAGCAGTACTTC
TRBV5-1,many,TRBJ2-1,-,CASSLAGGRNEQFF,TGCGCCAGCAGCTTGGCCGGGGGGCGCAATGAGCAGTTCTTC
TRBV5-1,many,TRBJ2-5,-,CASSSRQPIQETQYF,TGCGCCAGCAGCTCCCGACAGCCTATTCAAGAGACCCAGTACTTC
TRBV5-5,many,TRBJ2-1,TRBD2,CASRMGSGTGYEQFF,TGTGCCAGCAGGATGGGTAGCGGGACTGGCTATGAGCAGTTCTTC